The 9 T cell receptor beta chains presented below share a single source sample, sequenced in a study of shared clonotypes between healthy human individuals. TCRdb's copy holds only in-frame clones and misses some; the assay was immunoSEQ multiplex PCR. The sample consists of some 300,000 clones, about 73% of them appearing once. Sequenced sample: memory CD4+ T cells sorted from blood. The subset was: CD45RA-negative fraction. All receptors come from a man between 25 and 39 years old in good health.

The V call is TRBV15, the J call TRBJ2-1; 11 positions agree with TRBD2. This CDR3 is built from 14 residues. Losses at the gene ends were 3 bases for V and 12 bases for J; bases not matched to a gene: 7. CDR1 is LNHNV and CDR2 is YYDKDF in the germline V gene (reference sequence). The CDR3 region has the DNA TGTGCCACCAGCAGTTATAGCGGGAGGGCCCGGCAGTTCTTC. Translated, it gives CATSSYSGRARQFF.

This clone was observed a handful of times. The V call is TRBV27, the J call TRBJ2-1, with TRBD2 matching 7 bases. V lost 5 bases to trimming and J lost 7 bases; unmatched junction nucleotides: 14. CDR1 and CDR2 from the germline V gene are MNHEY and SMNVEV (reference sequence). This CDR3 region has 16 residues. The CDR3 loop is CASSLTRVAGGNEQFF. Written as DNA, the CDR3 is TGTGCCAGCAGTCTTACACGGGTAGCGGGTGGGAATGAGCAGTTCTTC.

CDR3 residues: CAISESPKGASYGYTF. As DNA, the CDR3 is TGTGCCATCAGTGAGTCTCCCAAGGGGGCCTCCTATGGCTACACCTTC. The chain employs TRBV10-3 and TRBJ1-2, with TRBD1 matching 7 bases. The CDR3 is 16 residues long. Trimming cost V 0 bases and J 4 bases; bases outside gene matches: 8. Germline V CDR1 and CDR2: ENHRY, SYGVKD.

The CDR3 region has the DNA TGCAGCGTTGTACGCGGGAGGGCCCCCTACGAGCAGTACTTC. This sequence encodes CSVVRGRAPYEQYF. This chain uses TRBV29-1 with TRBJ2-7; TRBD2 matches at 9 bases. Germline CDR1 is SQVTM and CDR2 is ANQGSEA. The CDR3 has 14 residues. V gave up 4 bases and J gave up 2 bases; unmatched junction bases: 6.

The chain links TRBV14 to TRBJ2-5, with D perhaps being TRBD1 or TRBD2 (5 bases each). CDR1 is SGHDN and CDR2 is FVKESK in the germline V gene. Between the trimmed V and J ends, which lost 4 bases and 7 bases, there was a span of 19 bases. This CDR3 has 15 amino acids. CDR3 sequence: CASSRRIQGPGTQYF. In DNA form, the CDR3 reads TGTGCCAGCAGCCGCAGAATCCAGGGACCGGGGACCCAGTACTTC.

This clone has a handful of counts. V is TRBV18 and J is TRBJ2-5; D is unclear. The ends were cut back, 5 bases at V and 2 bases at J, with 12 bases in the middle. Germline-derived CDR1 and CDR2 are KGHSH and LQKENI. The length of the CDR3 is 14 residues. CDR3 sequence: CASSIRDLQETQYF. In nucleotides, the CDR3 is TGTGCCAGCTCAATCAGAGATCTACAAGAGACCCAGTACTTC. Drawing the rest from reference TRBV18 and TRBJ2-5, the complete variable domain is NAGVMQNPRHLVRRRGQEARLRCSPMKGHSHVYWYRQLPEEGLKFMVYLQKENIIDESGMPKERFSAEFPKEGPSILRIQQVVRGDSAAYFCASSIRDLQETQYFGPGTRLLVL.

This chain uses TRBV25-1 with TRBJ2-1; 10 bases fit TRBD1. Germline V CDR1 and CDR2: MGHDK, SYGVNS. V gave up 2 bases and J gave up 7 bases; unmatched junction bases: 8. The CDR3 loop spans 16 amino acids. The CDR3 bases are TGTGCCAGCAGTGAACAGACAGGGGGCCTACTTAATGAGCAGTTCTTC. This sequence encodes CASSEQTGGLLNEQFF.

V is TRBV5-1 and J is TRBJ2-7, with D perhaps matching TRBD2 (6 bases). CDR1 and CDR2 (germline): SGHRS, YFSETQ. V lost 3 bases and J lost 3, with 10 bases in between. This CDR3 comprises 13 residues. This CDR3 reads CASSSGLSYEQYF. In DNA form, the CDR3 reads TGCGCCAGCAGCTCCGGACTAAGCTACGAGCAGTACTTC.

This clone was seen a handful of times. V usage is TRBV21-1 and J usage is TRBJ1-5; the table's TRBD1 call for D was not verified on the DNA. TRBV21-1 is shown as a pseudogene. The CDR3 is made up of 16 amino acids. The CDR3: CASSRGAGTGVQPQHF. Here the CDR3 DNA reads TGTGCCAGCAGCAGGGGAGCTGGGACAGGGGTTCAGCCCCAGCATTTT.